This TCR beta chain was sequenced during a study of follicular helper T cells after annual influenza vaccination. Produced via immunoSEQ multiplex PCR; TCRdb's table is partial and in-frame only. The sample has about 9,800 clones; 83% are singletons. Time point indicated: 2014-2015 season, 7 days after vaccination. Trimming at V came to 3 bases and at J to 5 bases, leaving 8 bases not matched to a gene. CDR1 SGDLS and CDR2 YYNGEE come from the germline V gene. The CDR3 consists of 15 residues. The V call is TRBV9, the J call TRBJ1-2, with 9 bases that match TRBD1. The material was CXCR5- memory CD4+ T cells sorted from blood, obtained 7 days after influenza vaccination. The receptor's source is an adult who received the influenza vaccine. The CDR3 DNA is TGTGCCAGCAGCGCAGCCAGGGGACAGGGTTATGGCTACACCTTC. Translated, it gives CASSAARGQGYGYTF. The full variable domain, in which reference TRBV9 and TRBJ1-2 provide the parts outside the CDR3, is DSGVTQTPKHLITATGQRVTLRCSPRSGDLSVYWYQQSLDQGLQFLIQYYNGEERAKGNILERFSAQQFPDLHSELNLSSLELGDSALYFCASSAARGQGYGYTFGSGTRLTVV.